This passage covers 9 T cell receptor beta chains from one sample sequenced in a study of T-cell reconstitution after alpha-beta-depleted transplantation in children. During its preparation, the TCRbeta library received unique molecular identifiers. TCRdb fed the PCR reads into MiXCR, producing one record per CDR3 protein. The sample lists hundreds of thousands of distinct CDR3 sequences, about an eighth seen once, with about 0.79% in the top ten. The specimen was PBMCs, collected before TCRalphabeta/CD19-depleted stem cell transplant. All receptors come from a girl aged 2 to 10 with congenital amegakaryocytic thrombocytopenia, due to receive a stem cell transplant.

This clonotype was counted only a few times. The chain joins TRBV4-1 to TRBJ2-7, with D maybe TRBD2 (5 bases). The CDR3 consists of 15 residues. Germline lookup yields CDR1 MGHRA and CDR2 YSYEKL. V lost 2 bases, J lost 3 bases, and 14 bases lay in between. CDR3: CASSQQASSIYEQYF. The DNA for the CDR3 is TGCGCCAGCAGCCAACAAGCTAGCTCCATCTACGAGCAGTACTTC.

This clonotype was seen at least ten times. The rearrangement joins TRBV6-5 to TRBJ2-1; 10 positions agree with TRBD2. Germline CDR1 MNHEY, CDR2 SVGAGI. There are 15 residues in the CDR3. V lost 3 bases, J lost 8 bases, and 7 bases stayed unmatched. The CDR3, as DNA: TGTGCCAGCAGTTATTGGGCTAGCGGGAGCTATGAGCAGTTCTTC. This codes for CASSYWASGSYEQFF.

This clonotype has just a few counts. Compared with germline, one end of the junction differs, possibly owing to a read error. The J gene is TRBJ1-1, the V gene TRBV20-1; 7 bases fit TRBD1. Per germline, CDR1 DFQATT and CDR2 SNEGSKA (reference sequence). The length of the CDR3 is 18 residues. The DNA for the CDR3 is TGCTGTGCTAGAGTCACTGGCGCCACCGGGACAGTGAACACTGAAGCTTTCTTT. Its protein product is CCARVTGATGTVNTEAFF.

This clonotype occurred a few times. The rearrangement uses TRBV5-1 and TRBJ2-3; TRBD2 aligns across 8 bases. V dropped 2 bases and J dropped 2; count of bases not matched to a gene: 13. Germline lookup yields CDR1 SGHRS and CDR2 YFSETQ. The CDR3 runs 18 residues. The CDR3 protein is CASSFRITGGTSTDTQYF. Written as DNA, the CDR3 is TGCGCCAGCAGCTTCAGGATTACGGGAGGGACATCCACAGATACGCAGTATTTT.

The chain uses TRBV18 and TRBJ2-7; 8 positions match TRBD1. Germline lookup yields CDR1 KGHSH and CDR2 LQKENI. Trimming at V came to 4 bases and at J to 2 bases, leaving 7 bases not matched to a gene. The CDR3 extends over 15 amino acids. CDR3 sequence reads: CASSLPGQATYEQYF. The CDR3 region has the DNA TGTGCCAGCTCACTACCGGGACAGGCGACCTACGAGCAGTACTTC.

This chain uses TRBV24-1 with TRBJ2-2; no reliable D call. The germline gives CDR1 KGHDR, CDR2 SFDVKD. The CDR3 loop spans 14 amino acids. V lost 4 bases, J lost 1 base, and 6 bases lay in between. The CDR3 bases are TGTGCCACCAGTGACGAGCTGAACACCGGGGAGCTGTTTTTT. This translates into CATSDELNTGELFF.

On this clonotype itself: A much bigger clone sits one base away, suggesting this may be a read error. The CDR3 does not end in the conserved phenylalanine or tryptophan, so this is likely a read error. The chain carries TRBV12-3 or TRBV12-4 and TRBJ1-1; TRBD1 might be the D (6 bases). The CDR3 totals 11 residues. V was cut by 6 bases and J by 11 bases, with 13 bases left in between. The CDR3 nucleotides read TGTGCCAGCAGGGGACACCTTGGGGCTTTCTTA. Amino acids: CASRGHLGAFL.

In its sample, this clonotype was seen many times. V and J are TRBV4-1 and TRBJ1-1; the D is unclear. Trimming cost V 2 bases and J 1 base, with 17 bases left between them. Germline CDR1 and CDR2: MGHRA and YSYEKL. The CDR3 spans 17 residues. The CDR3 loop reads CASSQIRGKGENTEAFF. The CDR3 bases are TGCGCCAGCAGCCAAATACGAGGCAAAGGAGAGAACACTGAAGCTTTCTTT.

The rearrangement uses TRBV11-2 and TRBJ1-1; 8 positions agree with TRBD1. V lost 2 bases and J lost 5; bases outside the gene matches: 4. Looked up from germline, CDR1 is SGHAT and CDR2 is FQNNGV. The CDR3 spans 14 residues. The CDR3 DNA reads TGTGCCAGCAGCTTACGGGACAGGAGGACTGAAGCTTTCTTT. The encoded protein is CASSLRDRRTEAFF. Variable domain in full (rest from reference TRBV11-2 and TRBJ1-1): EAGVAQSPRYKIIEKRQSVAFWCNPISGHATLYWYQQILGQGPKLLIQFQNNGVVDDSQLPKDRFSAERLKGVDSTLKIQPAKLEDSAVYLCASSLRDRRTEAFFGQGTRLTVV.